One and the same sample provided the 16 T cell receptor beta chains below, sequenced in a study of CD8+CD57+ T cells in acquired aplastic anemia. Whoever was chosen for sequencing had shown CD8+CD57+ cell expansion by flow cytometry. TCR beta VDJ and CDR3 profiles were obtained from a genomic DNA template. Via MiXCR, TCRdb re-called the reads, giving one row per CDR3 protein. The sample records around 190,000 distinct CDR3 sequences, about 44% being singletons. The specimen was sorted CD4+, CD8+, or CD8+CD57+ T cells (not recorded which) from PBMCs. The origin of the receptors is a human donor with aplastic anemia.

This clonotype was picked up a small number of times. The CDR3 spells CASSPRGSGATGELFF. DNA of the CDR3: TGTGCCAGCAGCCCCCGTGGTAGCGGGGCTACCGGGGAGCTGTTTTTT. This chain connects TRBV3-1 to TRBJ2-2; 8 nucleotides line up with TRBD2. This CDR3 contains 16 residues. Looked up from germline, CDR1 is LGHDT and CDR2 is YNNKEL (reference sequence). Trimming cost V 4 bases and J 5 bases; bases outside gene matches: 9.

This clonotype was seen many times. The rearrangement links TRBV6-1 to TRBJ2-7, with 8 bases matching TRBD2. J lost 2 bases, V lost 2 bases, and 5 bases had no gene match. The CDR3 loop spans 15 amino acids. Germline V gene data show CDR1 as MNHNS and CDR2 as SASEGT. The CDR3 DNA is TGTGCCAGCAGTGAACGCATCGGGGGGGCCTACGAGCAGTACTTC. Its translation is CASSERIGGAYEQYF.

In the case of this clonotype: Just one base apart from a much larger clone, this may be a read error. V usage is TRBV12-3 or TRBV12-4 and J usage is TRBJ2-1, with TRBD2 identical over 11 bases. With 8 bases clipped from V and 7 bases from J, the junction kept 16 bases outside the gene matches. The CDR3 consists of 17 residues. CDR3 amino acids: CASAFSRLAGGRNEQFF. CDR3 sequence (DNA): TGTGCCAGCGCCTTTTCACGATTAGCGGGGGGGCGGAATGAGCAGTTCTTC.

CDR3 coding DNA: TGTGCCAGCAGCCCCCGGGTGGTGGGCGAAAAACTGTTTTTT. Protein: CASSPRVVGEKLFF. V usage is TRBV9 and J usage is TRBJ1-4; D unclear. This CDR3 region has 14 residues. With 4 bases removed from V and 8 bases from J, the gap between germline ends came to 15 bases. The V gene's germline CDR1 is SGDLS and CDR2 YYNGEE.

This clonotype has ten or more counts. This chain joins TRBV5-4 and TRBJ2-5, with D perhaps given as TRBD1 or TRBD2 (5 bases each). CDR3 length: 14 residues. The germline gives CDR1 SGHNT, CDR2 YYREEE (reference sequence). V lost 4 bases and J 4 bases, leaving 14 bases between the germline ends. The CDR3 coding sequence is TGTGCCAGCAGCGAACGGTATGGGGGAGAGACCCAGTACTTC. Encoded protein: CASSERYGGETQYF.

V and J are TRBV2 and TRBJ2-5, with TRBD1 matching 9 bases. The V gene's germline CDR1 is SNHLY and CDR2 FYNNEI. The CDR3 is made up of 18 amino acids. The V segment lost 3 bases and the J segment 2 bases; nucleotides outside the gene matches: 13. The CDR3 reads CASSETGGLAARQETQYF. The DNA of the CDR3 is TGTGCCAGCAGTGAGACAGGGGGGCTAGCGGCTAGACAAGAGACCCAGTACTTC. The variable domain in full, with the rest retrieved from reference TRBV2 and TRBJ2-5, is EPEVTQTPSHQVTQMGQEVILRCVPISNHLYFYWYRQILGQKVEFLVSFYNNEISEKSEIFDDQFSVERPDGSNFTLKIRSTKLEDSAMYFCASSETGGLAARQETQYFGPGTRLLVL.

This clonotype was counted at least ten times. The V call is TRBV20-1, the J call TRBJ2-7, with TRBD2 as a possible D gene (5 bases). This CDR3 contains 12 residues. Trimming took 6 bases from V and 6 from J, leaving 15 bases between them. In germline, CDR1 is DFQATT, CDR2 SNEGSKA (reference sequence). The CDR3 DNA follows: TGCAGTGCCCGAGTCACGGAGGTCGAGCAGTACGTC. This gives the protein CSARVTEVEQYV.

This clonotype has a count of ten or more. Just one base apart from a much larger clone, this may be a read error. J is TRBJ1-1 and V is TRBV24-1, with TRBD1 matching 7 bases. The CDR3 is 17 residues long. Germline loops: CDR1 KGHDR, CDR2 SFDVKD. The CDR3 DNA sequence: TGTGCCGCCAGTCCTGGTTTACAGGGGCCGAGGAACACTGAAGCTTTCTTT. Protein product: CAASPGLQGPRNTEAFF.

Many counts were recorded for this clonotype. The chain has TRBV20-1 and TRBJ2-5; 10 bases line up with TRBD1. The CDR3 extends over 12 amino acids. Trimming removed 6 bases from V and 4 bases from J; junction bases left unmatched: 2. The germline gives CDR1 DFQATT, CDR2 SNEGSKA (reference sequence). In nucleotides, the CDR3 is TGCAGTGCCCGGACAGGGGGAGAGACCCAGTACTTC. Amino acids: CSARTGGETQYF.

The DNA of the CDR3 is TGCAGTGCCCCCCGACGCGCTGAAGCTTTCTTT. Encoded protein: CSAPRRAEAFF. V and J are TRBV20-1 and TRBJ1-1; D unclear. Germline lookup yields CDR1 DFQATT and CDR2 SNEGSKA (reference sequence). V was trimmed by 6 bases and J by 6 bases, leaving 11 bases between them. The CDR3 is made up of 11 amino acids.

This clonotype was counted ten times or more. The rearrangement links TRBV5-1 to TRBJ1-5; a weak D match, TRBD1 (6 bases). V lost 4 bases, J lost 6 bases, and 14 bases lay in between. Germline V gives CDR1 SGHRS, CDR2 YFSETQ. CDR3 size: 14 residues. The DNA for the CDR3 is TGCGCCAGCAGCGCGACAGGTATCGGTCAGCCCCAGCATTTT. The encoded protein is CASSATGIGQPQHF.

This clonotype was counted many times. CDR3 in amino acids: CASSSDRGVGQPQHF. CDR3 in DNA: TGTGCCAGCAGTTCAGACAGGGGGGTAGGTCAGCCCCAGCATTTT. This chain connects TRBV6-5 to TRBJ1-5; 9 bases are shared with TRBD1. CDR3 length equals 15 residues. Germline V CDR1 and CDR2: MNHEY, SVGAGI. V was clipped by 4 bases and J by 6 bases; unmatched bases: 7.

This clonotype was picked up many times. The V gene is TRBV6-2 or TRBV6-3, the J gene TRBJ1-4; no reliable D call. The CDR3 extends over 12 amino acids. CDR1 and CDR2 from the germline V gene are MNHEY and SVGEGT. V was pared by 1 base and J by 11 bases, with 8 bases between. In DNA form, the CDR3 reads TGTGCCAGCAGTTACTTGGAGACGAAACTGTTTTTT. It specifies CASSYLETKLFF.

On this clonotype: The CDR3 ends on some other residue instead of the conserved phenylalanine or tryptophan, so this is likely a read error. The J gene is TRBJ1-6, the V gene TRBV4-1, with D uncertain. There are 17 residues in the CDR3. Trimming cost V 3 bases and J 0 bases, with 12 bases left between them. Germline-derived CDR1 and CDR2 are MGHRA and YSYEKL. For the CDR3, the DNA is TGCGCCAGCAGCCAGGTAGGACGGAGCTCCTATAATTCACCCCTCCACTCT. Translated: CASSQVGRSSYNSPLHS.

This clonotype turned up a few times. The CDR3 loop is CAISRTGGDSNQPQHF. CDR3 bases: TGTGCCATCTCGAGGACAGGGGGGGATAGCAATCAGCCCCAGCATTTT. This rearrangement joins TRBV10-3 to TRBJ1-5; 10 nucleotides agree with TRBD1. Germline V lookup: CDR1 ENHRY, CDR2 SYGVKD. The CDR3 spans 16 residues. The V segment lost 8 bases and the J segment 0 bases; nucleotides outside the gene matches: 7.

This clonotype occurred many times. V gene TRBV5-4 combines with J gene TRBJ1-2; 9 positions match TRBD1. V was pared by 4 bases and J by 8 bases, with 9 bases of the junction left unmatched. The CDR3 is made up of 14 amino acids. Germline CDR1 is SGHNT and CDR2 is YYREEE (reference sequence). The CDR3 DNA reads TGTGCCAGCAGCATAGGGACAGGGTTCAAGGGCTACACCTTC. This codes for CASSIGTGFKGYTF.